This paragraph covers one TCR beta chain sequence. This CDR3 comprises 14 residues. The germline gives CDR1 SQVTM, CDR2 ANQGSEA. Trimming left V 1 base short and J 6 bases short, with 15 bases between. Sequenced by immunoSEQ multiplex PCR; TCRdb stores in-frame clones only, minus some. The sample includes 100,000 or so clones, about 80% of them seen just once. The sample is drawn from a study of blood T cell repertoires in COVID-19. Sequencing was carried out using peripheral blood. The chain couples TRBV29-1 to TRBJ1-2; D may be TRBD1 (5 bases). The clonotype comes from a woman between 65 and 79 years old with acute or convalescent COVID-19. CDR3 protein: CSVEVGRQGNGYTF. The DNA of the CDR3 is TGCAGCGTTGAAGTAGGACGGCAGGGTAATGGCTACACCTTC.